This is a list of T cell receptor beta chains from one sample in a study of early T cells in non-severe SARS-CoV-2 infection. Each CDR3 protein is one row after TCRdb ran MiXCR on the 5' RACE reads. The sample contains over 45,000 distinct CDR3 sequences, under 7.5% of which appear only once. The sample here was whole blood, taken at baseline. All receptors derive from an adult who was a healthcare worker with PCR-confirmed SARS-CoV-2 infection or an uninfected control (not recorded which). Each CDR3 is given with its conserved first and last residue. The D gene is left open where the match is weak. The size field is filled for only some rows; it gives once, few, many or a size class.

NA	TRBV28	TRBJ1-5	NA	TGTGCCAGCACGAGCCAGATCAATCAGCCCCAGCATTTT	CASTSQINQPQHF
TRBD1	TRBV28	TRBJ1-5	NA	TGTGCCAGCCTAAAGGACAGGGGAGGGGGACAGCCCCAGCATTTT	CASLKDRGGGQPQHF
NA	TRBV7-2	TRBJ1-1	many	TGTGCCAGCAGCCCCTGGACAGCAAACACTGAAGCTTTCTTT	CASSPWTANTEAFF
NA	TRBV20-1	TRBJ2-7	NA	TGCAGTGCTCCTATCACCAGTACCTACGAGCAGTACTTC	CSAPITSTYEQYF
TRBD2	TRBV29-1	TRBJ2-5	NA	TGCAGCGTTGGCCAGGGACTAGCGGGGCCCGAGACCCAGTACTTC	CSVGQGLAGPETQYF
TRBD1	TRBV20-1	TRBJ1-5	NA	TGCAGTGCTAGAGATGGACAGGGAATGTTGGATCAGCCCCAGCATTTT	CSARDGQGMLDQPQHF
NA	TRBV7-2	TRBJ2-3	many	TGTGCCAGCAGCCGCACCTTCGGAGATACGCAGTATTTT	CASSRTFGDTQYF
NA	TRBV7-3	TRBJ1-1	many	TGTGCCAGCAGCTTATTAGGGCAGGGGAACACTGAAGCTTTCTTT	CASSLLGQGNTEAFF
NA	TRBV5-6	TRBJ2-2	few	TGTGCCAGCAGCTTGGTAGCAGGCCTGAACACCGGGGAGCTGTTTTTT	CASSLVAGLNTGELFF
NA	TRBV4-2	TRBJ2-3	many	TGTGCCAGCAGCCACGAGATTAGAGGAGATACGCAGTATTTT	CASSHEIRGDTQYF
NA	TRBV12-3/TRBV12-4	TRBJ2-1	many	TGTGCCAGCAGTGGAGCTCCTCAATACAATGAGCAGTTCTTC	CASSGAPQYNEQFF
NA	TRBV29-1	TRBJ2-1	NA	TGCAGCGTTGGTGAGGGGGTAACCTACAATGAGCAGTTCTTC	CSVGEGVTYNEQFF
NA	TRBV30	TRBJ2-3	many	TGTGCCTGGAGTCGGGCAGGGCCCTCCACAGATACGCAGTATTTT	CAWSRAGPSTDTQYF
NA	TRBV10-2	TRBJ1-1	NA	TGCGCCAGCAGTGAGTCGGGGGCCCTATACACTGAAGCTTTCTTT	CASSESGALYTEAFF
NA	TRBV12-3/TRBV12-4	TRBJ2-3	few	TGTGCCAGCAGCTTGCCCGGGAGTTCAGATACGCAGTATTTT	CASSLPGSSDTQYF
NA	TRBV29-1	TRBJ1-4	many	TGCAGCGTTGGGGTGGCTAATGAAAAACTGTTTTTT	CSVGVANEKLFF
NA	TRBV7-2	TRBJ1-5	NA	TGTGCCAGCAGCCCCCAAGGGAGCAATCAGCCCCAGCATTTT	CASSPQGSNQPQHF
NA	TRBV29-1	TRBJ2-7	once	TGCAGCGTTGGGAGTCCACCCTACGAGCAGTACTTC	CSVGSPPYEQYF
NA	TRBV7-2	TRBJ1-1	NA	TGTGCCAGCAGCCAAACAGGGAAAGCTTTCTTT	CASSQTGKAFF
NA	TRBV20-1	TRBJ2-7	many	TGCAGTGCCGAAGACAGTATCGGTTACGAGCAGTACTTC	CSAEDSIGYEQYF
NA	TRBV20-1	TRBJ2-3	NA	TGCAGTGCAACAACTAGCACAGATACGCAGTATTTT	CSATTSTDTQYF
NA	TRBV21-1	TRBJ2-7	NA	TGTGCCAGCAGTCATCACAGTTGCCGGTACGAGCAGTACTTC	CASSHHSCRYEQYF